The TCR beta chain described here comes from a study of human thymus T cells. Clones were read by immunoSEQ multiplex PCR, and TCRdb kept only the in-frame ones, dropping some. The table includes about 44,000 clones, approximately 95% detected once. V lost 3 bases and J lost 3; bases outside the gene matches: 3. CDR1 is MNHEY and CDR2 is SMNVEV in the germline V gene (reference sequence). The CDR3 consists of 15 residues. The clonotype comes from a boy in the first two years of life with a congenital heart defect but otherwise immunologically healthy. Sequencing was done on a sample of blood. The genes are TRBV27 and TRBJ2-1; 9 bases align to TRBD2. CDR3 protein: CASSLERGVYNEQFF. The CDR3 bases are TGTGCCAGCAGTTTGGAGCGGGGGGTCTACAATGAGCAGTTCTTC.